The next 24 T cell receptor beta chains were all read from a single sample in a study of shared clonotypes between healthy human individuals (dated by TCRdb to about 2020). The receptor library was made with the immunoSEQ multiplex PCR assay. TCRdb took this table from immuneACCESS and kept in-frame rearrangements with V and J called. Such tables lack part of the clones; where checked against another copy, unresolved V genes explain under half of the gap, and the rest is unexplained. This sample gives roughly 1 million clones in total; around 78% of them show up just once. 0.4% to 0.55% of the sample is in the top ten clones. The sequenced sample consisted of memory CD4+ T cells from PBMCs. This sample's cell subset or site label indicates: CD45RA-negative fraction. Receptors originate from a man aged 18 to 29 in good health. Some clones in this sample may be carry-over from other donors' samples.

A note on this clone: The same CDR3 also results from other DNA sequences found in this sample. This sequence joins TRBV28 and TRBJ2-3; the D gene is possibly TRBD2 (6 bases). The CDR3 runs 14 residues. The ends were cut back, 7 bases at V and 0 bases at J, with 11 bases in the middle. Germline CDR1 reads MDHEN; CDR2 reads SYDVKM. As DNA, the CDR3 is TGTGCCAGCACCCCGGGAGCAAGCACAGATACGCAGTATTTT. The encoded protein is CASTPGASTDTQYF. Based on the CDR3 plus reference TRBV28 and TRBJ2-3, the full variable domain is DVKVTQSSRYLVKRTGEKVFLECVQDMDHENMFWYRQDPGLGLRLIYFSYDVKMKEKGDIPEGYSVSREKKERFSLILESASTNQTSMYLCASTPGASTDTQYFGPGTRLTVL.

The V gene is TRBV11-3, the J gene TRBJ2-1; 12 positions agree with TRBD2. The CDR3 has 20 residues. The germline gives CDR1 SGHNT, CDR2 YENEEA. V lost 0 bases to trimming and J lost 1 base; unmatched junction nucleotides: 10. The CDR3 sequence is CASSLDARLAGVPSYNEQFF. CDR3 DNA sequence: TGTGCCAGCAGCTTAGATGCGAGACTAGCGGGAGTACCGTCCTACAATGAGCAGTTCTTC.

This chain connects TRBV28 to TRBJ1-5; TRBD1 agrees at 7 bases. The CDR3 extends over 14 amino acids. V was pared by 2 bases and J by 5 bases, with 3 bases of the junction left unmatched. CDR1 MDHEN and CDR2 SYDVKM come from the germline V gene. The CDR3 sequence is CASSLQGDDQPQHF. The DNA for the CDR3 is TGTGCCAGCAGTTTACAGGGGGACGATCAGCCCCAGCATTTT.

The chain carries TRBV18 and TRBJ2-2, with 10 positions matching TRBD2. CDR1 is KGHSH and CDR2 is LQKENI in the germline V gene. The ends lost 4 bases at V and 9 bases at J; junction bases unmatched: 5. The CDR3 contains 14 residues. Written as DNA, the CDR3 is TGTGCCAGCTCACTGACTAGCGGGTTCTGGGAGCTGTTTTTT. Translating it yields CASSLTSGFWELFF. Together with reference TRBV18 and TRBJ2-2, the CDR3 gives the full variable domain: NAGVMQNPRHLVRRRGQEARLRCSPMKGHSHVYWYRQLPEEGLKFMVYLQKENIIDESGMPKERFSAEFPKEGPSILRIQQVVRGDSAAYFCASSLTSGFWELFFGEGSRLTVL.

V usage is TRBV5-4 and J usage is TRBJ2-1, with TRBD2 identical over 8 bases. Per the germline V gene, CDR1 is SGHNT and CDR2 is YYREEE (reference sequence). Losses at the gene ends were 8 bases for V and 2 bases for J; bases not matched to a gene: 24. CDR3 size: 20 residues. The CDR3 here is CASRPGPSGSLHLTYNEQFF. For the CDR3, the DNA is TGTGCCAGTCGCCCCGGGCCTAGCGGGTCACTACACTTAACCTACAATGAGCAGTTCTTC.

This clone was counted between two and nine times. CDR3 region: CASSILAGDEVCYEQYF. The CDR3 nucleotides read TGTGCCAGCAGTATCCTAGCGGGAGATGAGGTCTGCTACGAGCAGTACTTC. The chain combines TRBV21-1 with TRBJ2-7; TRBD2, the table's D call, was not compared with the DNA. TRBV21-1 is marked as a pseudogene. This CDR3 has 17 residues.

The V call is TRBV11-3, the J call TRBJ1-3, with a possible D match to TRBD1 (5 bases). Trimming removed 5 bases from V and 0 bases from J, with 8 bases in between. The CDR3 consists of 14 residues. Germline assignment: CDR1 SGHNT and CDR2 YENEEA. The CDR3 loop is CASSAGHSGNTIYF. The DNA of the CDR3 is TGTGCCAGCAGCGCCGGACACTCTGGAAACACCATATATTTT.

V usage is TRBV9 and J usage is TRBJ2-2; D is possibly TRBD2 (6 bases). The V end was cut by 4 bases, the J end by 5 bases, with 12 bases between. The CDR3 spans 14 residues. The V gene's germline CDR1 is SGDLS and CDR2 YYNGEE. The CDR3 spells CASSPRGYTGELFF. The CDR3 region has the DNA TGTGCCAGCAGCCCCCGGGGGTATACCGGGGAGCTGTTTTTT.

The chain is built from TRBV27 and TRBJ2-1; D is ambiguous. Trimming cost V 6 bases and J 13 bases, with 19 bases left between them. Germline-derived CDR1 and CDR2 are MNHEY and SMNVEV (reference sequence). This CDR3 has 13 residues. The CDR3 DNA reads TGTGCCAGCAGCCCTCCCGACACCTTGCGACAGTTCTTC. Amino acids: CASSPPDTLRQFF.

This chain uses TRBV28 with TRBJ2-7; no firm D call. CDR3 length: 13 amino acids. V was clipped by 7 bases and J by 3 bases, with 13 bases between them. CDR1 is MDHEN, CDR2 SYDVKM, per germline. Written as DNA, the CDR3 is TGTGCCAGCACCCTTATGGTGGGCTACGAGCAGTACTTC. It specifies CASTLMVGYEQYF.

The V and J genes are TRBV27 and TRBJ2-2, with D tentatively TRBD2 (6 bases). CDR1 is MNHEY, CDR2 SMNVEV, per germline (reference sequence). Trimming took 5 bases from V and 4 from J, leaving 8 bases between them. CDR3 size: 13 residues. The CDR3 DNA sequence: TGTGCCAGCAGTCGGGACTTCACCGGGGAGCTGTTTTTT. Amino acid sequence: CASSRDFTGELFF.

This clone has only a few counts. V and J are TRBV19 and TRBJ2-3; 7 bases align to TRBD2. Per the germline V gene, CDR1 is LNHDA and CDR2 is SQIVND (reference sequence). V was pared by 10 bases and J by 1 base, with 14 bases of the junction left unmatched. CDR3 length equals 16 residues. The CDR3 DNA follows: TGTGCCAAGCCACGGGGAAAGCGGGGCCGCACAGATACGCAGTATTTT. Translation: CAKPRGKRGRTDTQYF. The full variable domain, rest sourced from reference TRBV19 and TRBJ2-3, is DGGITQSPKYLFRKEGQNVTLSCEQNLNHDAMYWYRQDPGQGLRLIYYSQIVNDFQKGDIAEGYSVSREKKESFPLTVTSAQKNPTAFYLCAKPRGKRGRTDTQYFGPGTRLTVL.

This clone is a singleton in its sample. This chain connects TRBV7-2 to TRBJ2-6, with D unclear. CDR3 length equals 15 residues. The germline V gene has CDR1 SGHTA and CDR2 FQGNSA. Trimming removed 3 bases at V and 5 bases at J, with 11 bases between. CDR3 DNA: TGTGCCAGCAGCTTGGGGTCGCTCTGGGCCAACGTCCTGACTTTC. Its translation is CASSLGSLWANVLTF.

The chain is built from TRBV4-1 and TRBJ1-2, with a weak D call TRBD1 (5 bases). CDR1 MGHRA and CDR2 YSYEKL come from the germline V gene. Trimming pared 1 base from V and 8 bases from J, leaving 26 bases between. The CDR3 has 18 residues. CDR3 amino acids: CASSQGSFPGWTSRGYTF. CDR3 in DNA: TGCGCCAGCAGCCAAGGTTCATTTCCAGGGTGGACATCGAGAGGCTACACCTTC.

This clone was detected once. The chain couples TRBV4-3 to TRBJ1-4; maybe TRBD1 (6 bases). Germline lookup yields CDR1 LGHNA and CDR2 YSLEER. Trimming took off 4 bases at V and 7 bases at J, with 16 bases between the two ends. This CDR3 region has 15 residues. The CDR3 sequence: CASSRSERGGEKLFF. In nucleotides, the CDR3 is TGCGCCAGCAGCCGCAGCGAACGAGGGGGTGAAAAACTGTTTTTT.

The V call is TRBV4-2, the J call TRBJ1-4; 7 bases match TRBD1. J gave up 2 bases and V 4 bases, and 4 bases lay outside the gene matches. This CDR3 region has 15 residues. Germline CDR1 reads LGHNA; CDR2 reads YNFKEQ. This chain's CDR3 is CASSRTGATNEKLFF. In nucleotides, the CDR3 is TGTGCCAGCAGCCGTACAGGGGCCACTAATGAAAAACTGTTTTTT.

This clone was seen more than once but under ten times. V is TRBV14 and J is TRBJ2-5; D remains ambiguous. The CDR3 runs to 14 residues. Germline V gene data show CDR1 as SGHDN and CDR2 as FVKESK. Trimming shortened V by 0 bases and J by 7 bases, and 12 bases separated the two germline ends. The CDR3 DNA sequence: TGTGCCAGCAGCCAAGAAATGCCACCCGGGACCCAGTACTTC. Amino acid sequence: CASSQEMPPGTQYF.

The chain links TRBV12-5 to TRBJ2-2; D is possibly TRBD1 (6 bases). Deletions cut 0 bases from V and 4 bases from J, with 12 bases between. Germline V lookup: CDR1 LGHNT, CDR2 FRNRAP. CDR3 length equals 16 residues. The CDR3 protein is CASGLVLGRGTGELFF. In nucleotides, the CDR3 is TGTGCTAGTGGTTTGGTACTAGGCAGGGGCACCGGGGAGCTGTTTTTT.

The V and J genes are TRBV6-6 and TRBJ1-6; unclear D gene. The CDR3 is 13 amino acids. The germline gives CDR1 MNHNY, CDR2 SVGAGI (reference sequence). The germline V and J ends were trimmed by 11 bases and 8 bases, with 16 bases remaining between them. CDR3 in amino acids: CADLSDRDSPLHF. The CDR3 bases are TGTGCCGATCTCAGCGATAGGGATTCACCCCTCCACTTT.

The chain employs TRBV6-6 and TRBJ2-5; possibly TRBD2 for D (5 bases). The better agreement between TRBJ2-7 and the DNA end casts doubt on the J call. The CDR3 has 16 residues. In germline, CDR1 is MNHNY, CDR2 SVGAGI (reference sequence). CDR3 DNA sequence: TGTGCCAGCAGTTATAATGGGCCGGAGGATCCCTACGAGCAGTACTTC. Translated, it gives CASSYNGPEDPYEQYF.

The V call is TRBV5-6, the J call TRBJ1-1; weak D call: TRBD1 (5 bases). Germline-derived CDR1 and CDR2 are SGHDT and YYEEEE. This CDR3 is built from 15 residues. Trimming left V 4 bases short and J 4 bases short, with 17 bases between. The CDR3 DNA reads TGTGCCAGCAGCATCCGGGGGACCTTGGGCACTGAAGCTTTCTTT. Protein product: CASSIRGTLGTEAFF.

The chain is built from TRBV19 and TRBJ1-1; no reliable D call. Germline CDR1 LNHDA, CDR2 SQIVND (reference sequence). The CDR3 runs 14 residues. Trimming removed 6 bases from V and 0 bases from J, with 11 bases in between. The DNA of the CDR3 is TGTGCCAGTAGGCGGCGGGAGGTGAACACTGAAGCTTTCTTT. Its translation: CASRRREVNTEAFF.

This clone is a singleton in its sample. This chain connects TRBV6-1 to TRBJ2-7; D is uncertain. Germline CDR1 is MNHNS and CDR2 is SASEGT. Trimming removed 1 base from V and 10 bases from J, with 11 bases in between. This CDR3 has 12 residues. The CDR3 spells CASSEGVFLQYF. The CDR3 DNA reads TGTGCCAGCAGTGAAGGGGTCTTCCTCCAGTACTTC.

This chain links TRBV6-4 with TRBJ2-7, with TRBD2 identical over 10 bases. V gave up 6 bases and J gave up 2 bases; unmatched junction bases: 10. There are 16 residues in the CDR3. From germline, CDR1 is MRHNA and CDR2 SNTAGT. The CDR3 protein is CASRGWVAGGPYEQYF. CDR3 nucleotides: TGTGCCAGCAGGGGGTGGGTAGCGGGAGGCCCCTACGAGCAGTACTTC.